The 32 T cell receptor beta chains below come from one sample, sequenced in a study of early T cells in non-severe SARS-CoV-2 infection. A single record per CDR3 protein comes from TCRdb applying MiXCR to the 5' RACE reads. The table includes approximately 40,000 distinct CDR3 sequences, about 6% detected once. This specimen was whole blood, taken at baseline. These receptors originate from an adult who was a healthcare worker with PCR-confirmed SARS-CoV-2 infection or an uninfected control (not recorded which).

In its sample, this clonotype was seen a few times. This chain links TRBV3-1 with TRBJ1-1; the D is unclear. Deletions cut 6 bases from V and 1 base from J, with 12 bases between. The CDR3 has 14 amino acids. Germline CDR1 is LGHDT and CDR2 is YNNKEL (reference sequence). The CDR3 here is CASSQTRTNTEAFF. The CDR3 region has the DNA TGTGCCAGCAGTCAGACCAGGACGAACACTGAAGCTTTCTTT.

For the CDR3, the DNA is TGTGCCAGCAGTACGCGGGATGACTCTGGAAACACCATATATTTT. Protein sequence: CASSTRDDSGNTIYF. The V gene is TRBV12-3 or TRBV12-4, the J gene TRBJ1-3, with D unclear. V was trimmed by 5 bases and J by 0 bases, leaving 11 bases between them. The length of the CDR3 is 15 residues.

The DNA of the CDR3 is TGTGCCAGCATGAGGGGGCAGGACGGGGAGCTGTTTTTT. Amino acids: CASMRGQDGELFF. V is TRBV6-1 and J is TRBJ2-2; 7 bases line up with TRBD1. Germline assignment: CDR1 MNHNS and CDR2 SASEGT. Trimming cost V 7 bases and J 7 bases; bases outside gene matches: 6. The CDR3 loop spans 13 amino acids.

This clonotype has ten or more counts. The V call is TRBV18, the J call TRBJ1-5; a possible D gene is TRBD1 (5 bases). Germline V gene sequence: CDR1 KGHSH, CDR2 LQKENI. V was clipped by 2 bases and J by 5 bases, with 7 bases between them. The CDR3 length is 13 residues. DNA of the CDR3: TGTGCCAGCTCACCAGGGGGAGATCAGCCCCAGCATTTT. It translates to CASSPGGDQPQHF.

This clonotype was observed many times. V and J are TRBV20-1 and TRBJ1-1, with D perhaps matching TRBD1 (5 bases). The CDR3 runs 14 residues. V was cut by 1 base and J by 4 bases, with 13 bases left in between. Germline-derived CDR1 and CDR2 are DFQATT and SNEGSKA (reference sequence). CDR3 in amino acids: CSARAPGIFTEAFF. In DNA form, the CDR3 reads TGCAGTGCTAGAGCGCCAGGGATATTCACTGAAGCTTTCTTT.

This clonotype was seen many times. The chain joins TRBV5-6 to TRBJ2-1, with D maybe TRBD1 (6 bases). CDR3 size: 14 residues. Trimming pared 6 bases from V and 7 bases from J, leaving 17 bases between. In germline, CDR1 is SGHDT, CDR2 YYEEEE. This CDR3 reads CASILTGTRNEQFF. CDR3 in DNA: TGTGCCAGCATCCTAACCGGGACAAGAAATGAGCAGTTCTTC.

This clonotype came up a few times. Here the CDR3 DNA reads TGTGCCACCAGTGCAAGGGGACAGGGCCTCTATGGCTACACCTTC. Translation gives CATSARGQGLYGYTF. The chain carries TRBV24-1 and TRBJ1-2, with TRBD1 matching over 9 bases. Trimming cost V 5 bases and J 4 bases; bases outside gene matches: 7. CDR1 and CDR2 (germline): KGHDR, SFDVKD. The CDR3 length is 15 residues.

By proportion, this clonotype is medium-sized. The chain employs TRBV18 and TRBJ2-1, with unresolved D. The CDR3 has 13 residues. Trimming cost V 0 bases and J 5 bases, with 5 bases left between them. The germline CDR1 and CDR2 sequences are KGHSH and LQKENI. The CDR3 loop is CASSPPTDNEQFF. The CDR3 DNA reads TGTGCCAGCTCACCACCGACCGACAATGAGCAGTTCTTC.

This clonotype has more than one count but fewer than ten. The chain has TRBV12-3 or TRBV12-4 and TRBJ2-3, with a weak D call TRBD1 (6 bases). V lost 7 bases to trimming and J lost 6 bases, with 14 bases between them. This CDR3 is built from 13 residues. CDR3 sequence (DNA): TGTGCCAGCACCCCTAGAACAGGGGATACGCAGTATTTT. This translates into CASTPRTGDTQYF.

The V and J genes are TRBV10-3 and TRBJ1-1, with 9 positions matching TRBD1. This CDR3 comprises 14 residues. Looked up from germline, CDR1 is ENHRY and CDR2 is SYGVKD. V lost 5 bases, J lost 2 bases, and 3 bases stayed unmatched. The CDR3 DNA follows: TGTGCCATCAGTACGGGACAGGGAAACACTGAAGCTTTCTTT. The encoded protein is CAISTGQGNTEAFF.

This clonotype was recorded at least ten times. The chain couples TRBV3-1 to TRBJ2-3; D call uncertain. The V gene's germline CDR1 is LGHDT and CDR2 YNNKEL (reference sequence). This CDR3 is 11 amino acids long. The V end was cut by 2 bases, the J end by 4 bases, with 1 base between. The CDR3 region is CASSQSDTQYF. The CDR3, as DNA: TGTGCCAGCAGCCAATCAGATACGCAGTATTTT.

This clonotype was observed a handful of times. The chain carries TRBV29-1 and TRBJ2-1; TRBD2 agrees at 7 bases. The CDR3 has 16 residues. Germline V gives CDR1 SQVTM, CDR2 ANQGSEA. Losses at the gene ends were 1 base for V and 2 bases for J; bases not matched to a gene: 8. The CDR3 spells CSVEGIAGLTYNEQFF. The CDR3 DNA sequence: TGCAGCGTTGAAGGAATTGCGGGACTAACCTACAATGAGCAGTTCTTC.

Many counts were recorded for this clonotype. The CDR3 region is CSVRTGGQPQHF. The CDR3 DNA reads TGCAGTGTAAGGACAGGGGGACAGCCCCAGCATTTT. The chain carries TRBV20-1 and TRBJ1-5; 10 bases map to TRBD1. Germline CDR1 DFQATT, CDR2 SNEGSKA (reference sequence). The CDR3 totals 12 residues. J gave up 7 bases and V 7 bases, and 4 bases lay outside the gene matches.

This clonotype has only a few counts. The J gene is TRBJ2-1, the V gene TRBV28; the match to TRBD2 covers 7 bases. Germline CDR1 MDHEN, CDR2 SYDVKM. CDR3 length equals 16 residues. J gave up 4 bases and V 3 bases, and 9 bases lay outside the gene matches. The CDR3 nucleotides are TGTGCCAGCAGTTTGATTGGTGCGGGACTATACAATGAGCAGTTCTTC. This sequence encodes CASSLIGAGLYNEQFF.

This clonotype was counted between two and nine times. The chain is built from TRBV20-1 and TRBJ1-2; the D is unclear. Trimming shortened V by 6 bases and J by 6 bases, and 11 bases separated the two germline ends. The germline V gene encodes CDR1 DFQATT and CDR2 SNEGSKA (reference sequence). This CDR3 contains 11 residues. Here the CDR3 reads CSAEGWDGYTF. The CDR3 DNA reads TGCAGTGCAGAGGGATGGGATGGCTACACCTTC.

The V call is TRBV7-9, the J call TRBJ1-2; D is unclear. V was trimmed by 4 bases and J by 6 bases, leaving 12 bases between them. The CDR3 runs 13 residues. The germline gives CDR1 SEHNR, CDR2 FQNEAQ (reference sequence). DNA for the CDR3: TGTGCCAGCAGCTCCAAGAGGATCAATGGCTACACCTTC. It translates to CASSSKRINGYTF.

V gene TRBV7-2 combines with J gene TRBJ2-1; D call uncertain. The CDR3 consists of 13 residues. With 6 bases removed from V and 15 bases from J, the gap between germline ends came to 21 bases. Germline assignment: CDR1 SGHTA and CDR2 FQGNSA. The CDR3 reads CASSSENPVSPFF. The CDR3 bases are TGTGCCAGCAGTTCTGAAAACCCGGTATCCCCGTTCTTC.

At least ten counts were recorded for this clonotype. The V call is TRBV4-3, the J call TRBJ1-2; D remains ambiguous. Between the trimmed V and J ends, which lost 0 bases and 2 bases, there was a span of 10 bases. CDR1 and CDR2 from the germline V gene are LGHNA and YSLEER. The CDR3 length is 15 residues. The CDR3 here is CASSQEAGVNYGYTF. For the CDR3, the DNA is TGCGCCAGCAGCCAAGAAGCAGGTGTCAACTATGGCTACACCTTC.

This chain connects TRBV19 to TRBJ2-5; TRBD2 is a possible D gene (6 bases). V lost 6 bases, J lost 3 bases, and 8 bases lay in between. CDR1 LNHDA and CDR2 SQIVND come from the germline V gene (reference sequence). This CDR3 is 12 amino acids long. This CDR3 is CASSRTKETQYF. The CDR3 region has the DNA TGTGCCAGTAGCCGGACTAAAGAGACCCAGTACTTC.

This clonotype was seen a few times. The CDR3 spells CASLRWGGGTDTQYF. CDR3 nucleotides: TGTGCCAGTCTCCGGTGGGGCGGGGGCACAGATACGCAGTATTTT. V and J are TRBV2 and TRBJ2-3; D is perhaps TRBD2 (6 bases). The CDR3 spans 15 residues. With 9 bases removed from V and 1 base from J, the gap between germline ends came to 17 bases. Germline-derived CDR1 and CDR2 are SNHLY and FYNNEI.

Only a few counts were recorded for this clonotype. The chain is built from TRBV6-4 and TRBJ2-7; TRBD1 agrees at 7 bases. V was clipped by 0 bases and J by 4 bases; unmatched bases: 9. The CDR3 is 16 residues long. Germline loops: CDR1 MRHNA, CDR2 SNTAGT. This CDR3 is CASSDSIQGVGYEQYF. Here the CDR3 DNA reads TGTGCCAGCAGTGACTCAATCCAGGGGGTAGGGTACGAGCAGTACTTC.

The chain couples TRBV20-1 to TRBJ2-4; 9 bases are a match to TRBD1. This CDR3 has 14 residues. Germline V gives CDR1 DFQATT, CDR2 SNEGSKA (reference sequence). The junction had 7 bases not matched to a gene; V was cut back by 1 base and J by 9 bases. Written as DNA, the CDR3 is TGCAGTGCTAGAGGACAGGGGGATGTAGGCATTCAGTACTTC. Translated, it gives CSARGQGDVGIQYF.

This clonotype has only a few counts. The chain recombines TRBV5-4 with TRBJ1-1; no clear D gene. This CDR3 comprises 15 residues. Per the germline V gene, CDR1 is SGHNT and CDR2 is YYREEE (reference sequence). V was pared by 3 bases and J by 1 base, with 13 bases between. The CDR3 sequence is CASSSFPTGNTEAFF. CDR3 bases: TGTGCCAGCAGCTCCTTTCCCACGGGGAACACTGAAGCTTTCTTT.

This clonotype has a count of ten or more. The chain carries TRBV4-3 and TRBJ2-1; 9 bases are shared with TRBD2. There are 17 residues in the CDR3. V was pared by 0 bases and J by 9 bases, with 12 bases of the junction left unmatched. Germline CDR1 reads LGHNA; CDR2 reads YSLEER. CDR3 nucleotides: TGCGCCAGCAGCCAAGATCGAGGCGGGCTAGCGGGACGTGAGCAGTTCTTC. This translates into CASSQDRGGLAGREQFF.

This clonotype occurred a few times. This rearrangement joins TRBV10-3 to TRBJ2-7; D may match TRBD1 or TRBD2 (5 bases each). This CDR3 spans 15 amino acids. Looked up from germline, CDR1 is ENHRY and CDR2 is SYGVKD. V was shortened by 0 bases and J by 2 bases, with 11 bases between the two germline ends. This chain's CDR3 is CAISESRGGTYEQYF. The CDR3 nucleotides read TGTGCCATCAGTGAGTCGAGGGGCGGCACCTACGAGCAGTACTTC.

This clonotype came up many times. The chain links TRBV30 to TRBJ2-1, with 10 bases aligning to TRBD2. From germline, CDR1 is GTSNPN and CDR2 SVGIG (reference sequence). The CDR3 length is 15 residues. After removal of 5 bases from V and 7 bases from J, the junction contained 11 bases not matched to a gene. CDR3 nucleotides: TGTGCCTGGGGCCGTTTAGCGGGGGGTCGAAATGAGCAGTTCTTC. Translation: CAWGRLAGGRNEQFF. Full variable domain (outside the CDR3, taken from reference TRBV30 and TRBJ2-1): SQTIHQWPATLVQPVGSPLSLECTVEGTSNPNLYWYRQAAGRGLQLLFYSVGIGQISSEVPQNLSASRPQDRQFILSSKKLLLSDSGFYLCAWGRLAGGRNEQFFGPGTRLTVL.

The genes are TRBV4-3 and TRBJ2-4; 10 bases are a match to TRBD2. CDR1 LGHNA and CDR2 YSLEER come from the germline V gene. Trimming cost V 0 bases and J 0 bases; bases outside gene matches: 14. The CDR3 has 21 residues. The CDR3 reads CASSQEGFLAGDLLAKNIQYF. CDR3 nucleotides: TGCGCCAGCAGCCAAGAGGGGTTTCTAGCGGGGGACCTATTAGCCAAAAACATTCAGTACTTC.

This clonotype was found a few times. CDR3 in DNA: TGTGCCAGCAGTTTGCGAGGGGGAAGGGTAAACGAGCAGTACTTC. Protein product: CASSLRGGRVNEQYF. The genes are TRBV12-3 or TRBV12-4 and TRBJ2-7; weak D call: TRBD1 (6 bases). The V end lost 3 bases, the J end lost 5 bases, and 17 bases lay between the germline ends. CDR3 length: 15 amino acids.

The rearrangement uses TRBV11-3 and TRBJ2-1; TRBD1 matches 7 bases. Germline V gives CDR1 SGHNT, CDR2 YENEEA. This CDR3 comprises 13 residues. Trimming took 3 bases from V and 6 from J; bases not matched to a gene: 2. CDR3 sequence (DNA): TGTGCCAGCAGCTTCGGACAGGCCAATGAGCAGTTCTTC. This encodes CASSFGQANEQFF.

The chain joins TRBV6-6 to TRBJ2-2; the D is unclear. V was shortened by 0 bases and J by 4 bases, with 9 bases between the two germline ends. Per germline, CDR1 MNHNY and CDR2 SVGAGI (reference sequence). The CDR3 is 15 residues long. The DNA of the CDR3 is TGTGCCAGCAGTTACTCCCTCCAGAGCACCGGGGAGCTGTTTTTT. This encodes CASSYSLQSTGELFF.

This clonotype was seen a handful of times. The chain combines TRBV5-1 with TRBJ1-1, with D perhaps TRBD1 (5 bases). Per the germline V gene, CDR1 is SGHRS and CDR2 is YFSETQ. V was shortened by 0 bases and J by 3 bases, with 15 bases between the two germline ends. CDR3 length equals 16 residues. CDR3: CASSLVQGAEDTEAFF. The DNA of the CDR3 is TGCGCCAGCAGCTTGGTTCAAGGGGCGGAAGACACTGAAGCTTTCTTT.

The CDR3 bases are TGTGCCAGCAGCCCTCTGACGGCAGATACGCAGTATTTT. Its protein product is CASSPLTADTQYF. This chain connects TRBV7-9 to TRBJ2-3; the D is unclear. Germline V CDR1 and CDR2: SEHNR, FQNEAQ (reference sequence). This CDR3 has 13 amino acids. The germline V and J ends were trimmed by 5 bases and 4 bases, with 10 bases remaining between them.